These 18 T cell receptor beta chains were all obtained from the same sample, sequenced in a study of T cell responses to AZD1222 COVID-19 vaccine. Profiling relied on immunoSEQ multiplex PCR, and the TCRdb table lists in-frame clones only, not all of them. The table records 100,000 to 150,000 clones, 70% to 90% of them present only once. Sequenced material: peripheral blood, taken on day 0 of AZD1222 vaccination. These receptors were collected from an adult in good health.

The CDR3 loop is CASSYQGRYQETQYF. The CDR3 DNA reads as TGTGCCAGCAGCTATCAAGGGAGGTACCAAGAGACCCAGTACTTC. V usage is TRBV7-2 and J usage is TRBJ2-5; possibly TRBD2 for D (6 bases). Between the trimmed V and J ends, which lost 4 bases and 0 bases, there was a span of 12 bases. Germline assignment: CDR1 SGHTA and CDR2 FQGNSA. The CDR3 runs 15 residues.

Only one count was recorded for this clone. The rearrangement joins TRBV6-5 to TRBJ2-7, with TRBD1 as a possible D gene (6 bases). V was shortened by 6 bases and J by 1 base, with 13 bases between the two germline ends. CDR3 length equals 14 residues. CDR1 is MNHEY, CDR2 SVGAGI, per germline. The CDR3 loop reads CASSYRDTSYEQYF. The CDR3 DNA follows: TGTGCCAGCAGCTACCGGGACACTTCCTACGAGCAGTACTTC.

The chain recombines TRBV10-1 with TRBJ2-2; 13 bases are shared with TRBD2. V trimming: 3 bases; J trimming: 3 bases; junction bases outside the gene matches: 4. The germline V gene has CDR1 WNHNN and CDR2 SYGVQD (reference sequence). This CDR3 is 17 amino acids long. The CDR3 is CASSDSGLAGHTGELFF. The CDR3, as DNA: TGCGCCAGCAGTGACTCGGGACTAGCGGGACACACCGGGGAGCTGTTTTTT.

About this clone itself: The sample has other DNA sequences that encode this CDR3 too. This sequence joins TRBV19 and TRBJ2-7, with D perhaps TRBD1 (7 bases). The CDR3 contains 14 residues. Germline V lookup: CDR1 LNHDA, CDR2 SQIVND (reference sequence). V dropped 1 base and J dropped 4 bases, with 11 bases sitting between them. The CDR3 region has the DNA TGTGCCAGTAGTATAGTTGCAGGGGGGTACGAGCAGTACTTC. Its translation: CASSIVAGGYEQYF.

The rearrangement links TRBV4-3 to TRBJ1-3; TRBD1 aligns across 7 bases. Unmatched junction bases numbered 3, after V lost 0 bases and J lost 4 bases. Germline CDR1 and CDR2: LGHNA and YSLEER. The CDR3 length is 15 residues. This CDR3 reads CASSQDTGVGNTIYF. In nucleotides, the CDR3 is TGCGCCAGCAGCCAAGATACAGGGGTCGGAAACACCATATATTTT.

The chain carries TRBV7-9 and TRBJ2-7, with unresolved D. Germline V lookup: CDR1 SEHNR, CDR2 FQNEAQ (reference sequence). V lost 4 bases, J lost 2 bases, and 0 bases lay in between. The CDR3 sequence is 10 residues long. The CDR3 DNA reads TGTGCCAGCAGCTCCTACGAGCAGTACTTC. This sequence encodes CASSSYEQYF.

The chain couples TRBV10-2 to TRBJ2-4, with D possibly being TRBD2 (6 bases). The CDR3 is 14 amino acids. Deletions cut 7 bases from V and 0 bases from J, with 10 bases between. CDR1 and CDR2 (germline): WSHSY, SAAADI. The CDR3 spells CASNQGLAKNIQYF. The CDR3 DNA sequence: TGCGCCAGCAACCAGGGACTAGCCAAAAACATTCAGTACTTC.

The V call is TRBV5-5, the J call TRBJ1-4; unclear D gene. Germline CDR1 reads SGHKS; CDR2 reads YYEKEE (reference sequence). Trimming left V 4 bases short and J 0 bases short, with 10 bases between. The CDR3 consists of 15 residues. This chain's CDR3 is CASSPYTATNEKLFF. Here the CDR3 DNA reads TGTGCCAGCAGCCCCTACACTGCAACTAATGAAAAACTGTTTTTT.

The chain employs TRBV5-5 and TRBJ1-2; a possible D gene is TRBD1 (5 bases). The CDR3 is 15 amino acids. V dropped 2 bases and J dropped 1 base, with 12 bases sitting between them. Germline values: CDR1 SGHKS, CDR2 YYEKEE (reference sequence). CDR3 nucleotide sequence: TGTGCCAGCAGCTTCCGGGACTGGGATAACTATGGCTACACCTTC. The encoded protein is CASSFRDWDNYGYTF.

This clone was observed once. The chain joins TRBV9 to TRBJ1-5; tentative D call: TRBD1 (6 bases). In germline, CDR1 is SGDLS, CDR2 YYNGEE. CDR3 length: 15 residues. V was clipped by 0 bases and J by 3 bases, with 10 bases between them. The CDR3 DNA follows: TGTGCCAGCAGCGTAGAGGGGACACCCAATCAGCCCCAGCATTTT. Protein product: CASSVEGTPNQPQHF. Based on the CDR3 plus reference TRBV9 and TRBJ1-5, the full variable domain is DSGVTQTPKHLITATGQRVTLRCSPRSGDLSVYWYQQSLDQGLQFLIQYYNGEERAKGNILERFSAQQFPDLHSELNLSSLELGDSALYFCASSVEGTPNQPQHFGDGTRLSIL.

This clone was recorded only once. V is TRBV27 and J is TRBJ2-7; TRBD2 might be the D (5 bases). The germline V gene has CDR1 MNHEY and CDR2 SMNVEV (reference sequence). This CDR3 comprises 14 residues. Trimming took 7 bases from V and 3 from J, leaving 16 bases between them. This chain's CDR3 is CASKWAFGNYEQYF. The CDR3 bases are TGTGCCAGCAAATGGGCCTTCGGGAACTACGAGCAGTACTTC.

This chain joins TRBV3-1 (or the pseudogene TRBV3-2) and TRBJ2-7, with unresolved D. The CDR3 covers 12 residues. The V end was cut by 5 bases, the J end by 2 bases, with 7 bases between. Germline CDR1 and CDR2: LGHDT and YNNKEL (reference sequence). Here the CDR3 reads CASSAPAYEQYF. Here the CDR3 DNA reads TGTGCCAGCAGCGCGCCCGCCTACGAGCAGTACTTC.

The chain links TRBV6-5 to TRBJ1-2; 7 nucleotides match TRBD1. The germline gives CDR1 MNHEY, CDR2 SVGAGI. V was pared by 5 bases and J by 8 bases, with 8 bases of the junction left unmatched. The CDR3 totals 13 residues. CDR3 amino acids: CASSPTGFRGYTF. CDR3 in DNA: TGTGCCAGCAGTCCGACAGGGTTTAGAGGCTACACCTTC.

The V and J genes are TRBV6-5 and TRBJ2-7; D possibly corresponds to TRBD2 (5 bases). This CDR3 spans 15 amino acids. CDR1 is MNHEY and CDR2 is SVGAGI in the germline V gene. Trimming left V 4 bases short and J 0 bases short, with 13 bases between. This chain's CDR3 is CASSSEAESSYEQYF. CDR3 DNA: TGTGCCAGCAGTTCGGAAGCGGAGAGCTCCTACGAGCAGTACTTC.

The chain's CDR3 is CASSYAGGRETQYF. The CDR3 bases are TGTGCCAGCAGTTACGCGGGAGGGAGGGAGACCCAGTACTTC. J is TRBJ2-5 and V is TRBV6-2 or TRBV6-3; 9 bases fit TRBD2. This CDR3 has 14 residues. V gave up 2 bases and J gave up 5 bases; unmatched junction bases: 3. Germline CDR1 and CDR2: MNHEY and SVGEGT.

CDR3 coding DNA: TGTGCCAGCAGCCTCTTGAACACTGAAGCTTTCTTT. Amino acids: CASSLLNTEAFF. This rearrangement joins TRBV14 to TRBJ1-1; D is unclear. This CDR3 comprises 12 residues. The V gene's germline CDR1 is SGHDN and CDR2 FVKESK. Trimming shortened V by 4 bases and J by 0 bases, and 3 bases separated the two germline ends.

The J gene is TRBJ1-1, the V gene TRBV19, with D perhaps TRBD1 (6 bases). The CDR3 is made up of 16 amino acids. Trimming shortened V by 6 bases and J by 1 base, and 18 bases separated the two germline ends. The germline V gene has CDR1 LNHDA and CDR2 SQIVND (reference sequence). CDR3 DNA: TGTGCCAGTAGGTTTTCGGCTAGGGGGGCGAACACTGAAGCTTTCTTT. Its translation: CASRFSARGANTEAFF. Complete variable domain (other parts from reference TRBV19 and TRBJ1-1): DGGITQSPKYLFRKEGQNVTLSCEQNLNHDAMYWYRQDPGQGLRLIYYSQIVNDFQKGDIAEGYSVSREKKESFPLTVTSAQKNPTAFYLCASRFSARGANTEAFFGQGTRLTVV.

This sequence joins TRBV7-2 and TRBJ2-4, with 9 nucleotides matching TRBD1. The germline gives CDR1 SGHTA, CDR2 FQGNSA. This CDR3 has 16 amino acids. Germline trimming cut 5 bases from V and 4 bases from J; bases unmatched to any gene: 9. DNA of the CDR3: TGTGCCAGCAGCACCCCCCCAGGGACAGGGAAAAACATTCAGTACTTC. This translates into CASSTPPGTGKNIQYF. Full variable domain (outside the CDR3, taken from reference TRBV7-2 and TRBJ2-4): GAGVSQSPSNKVTEKGKDVELRCDPISGHTALYWYRQSLGQGLEFLIYFQGNSAPDKSGLPSDRFSAERTGGSVSTLTIQRTQQEDSAVYLCASSTPPGTGKNIQYFGAGTRLSVL.